This entry lists 22 T cell receptor beta chains sequenced from one sample in a study of PD-1 blockade in classical Hodgkin lymphoma. Described time point: cycle 4 day 1 (C4D1), after more than five weeks of nivolumab. Every one of the patients relapsed after autologous stem cell transplantation (brentuximab vedotin exposure was variable). Clones were read by immunoSEQ multiplex PCR, and TCRdb kept only the in-frame ones, dropping some. The profile shows approximately 27,000 clones, roughly 87% of them singletons. The sample here was peripheral blood mononuclear cells (PBMCs), taken before the fourth cycle of nivolumab. These receptor sequences come from a human donor with classical Hodgkin lymphoma.

This chain links TRBV4-1 with TRBJ2-3; 14 positions agree with TRBD2. The length of the CDR3 is 15 residues. Losses at the gene ends were 0 bases for V and 14 bases for J; bases not matched to a gene: 7. From germline, CDR1 is MGHRA and CDR2 YSYEKL. The DNA of the CDR3 is TGCGCCAGCAGCCAAGAGGGACTAGCGGGGGCCTCCGGGTATTTT. This encodes CASSQEGLAGASGYF.

This chain joins TRBV5-4 and TRBJ2-2, with a weak D call TRBD1 (5 bases). Germline-derived CDR1 and CDR2 are SGHNT and YYREEE (reference sequence). The CDR3 loop spans 13 amino acids. V was shortened by 4 bases and J by 5 bases, with 9 bases between the two germline ends. The CDR3 DNA reads TGTGCCAGCAGCCGTCCAGGGACCGGGGAGCTGTTTTTT. This codes for CASSRPGTGELFF.

The rearrangement joins TRBV19 to TRBJ2-7; 9 bases match TRBD1. This CDR3 has 14 residues. The germline V gene has CDR1 LNHDA and CDR2 SQIVND (reference sequence). Trimming at V came to 6 bases and at J to 3 bases, leaving 6 bases not matched to a gene. The CDR3 here is CASSTGQGSYEQYF. The CDR3 nucleotides are TGTGCCAGTAGCACCGGACAGGGGAGCTACGAGCAGTACTTC. Based on the CDR3 plus reference TRBV19 and TRBJ2-7, the full variable domain is DGGITQSPKYLFRKEGQNVTLSCEQNLNHDAMYWYRQDPGQGLRLIYYSQIVNDFQKGDIAEGYSVSREKKESFPLTVTSAQKNPTAFYLCASSTGQGSYEQYFGPGTRLTVT.

This clone was seen a few times. This sequence joins TRBV19 and TRBJ1-5, with D unresolved. V was trimmed by 5 bases and J by 7 bases, leaving 15 bases between them. From germline, CDR1 is LNHDA and CDR2 SQIVND (reference sequence). This CDR3 is built from 14 residues. The DNA for the CDR3 is TGTGCCAGTAGTTTAACCTGGGTGAGCCAGCCCCAGCATTTT. Translated: CASSLTWVSQPQHF.

The chain has TRBV5-5 and TRBJ1-5, with D unclear. There are 15 residues in the CDR3. From germline, CDR1 is SGHKS and CDR2 YYEKEE (reference sequence). V was cut by 0 bases and J by 2 bases, with 9 bases left in between. The CDR3 DNA follows: TGTGCCAGCAGCTTGGGATGGGTTGGCAATCAGCCCCAGCATTTT. Translating gives CASSLGWVGNQPQHF.

This clone was recorded a few times. The gene calls are TRBV7-2 and TRBJ1-5; TRBD1 might be the D (6 bases). The V gene lost 5 bases and the J gene lost 2 bases, with 22 bases spanning the gap. The CDR3 spans 18 residues. CDR1 and CDR2 from the germline V gene are SGHTA and FQGNSA. CDR3 region: CASSTPPGGYRGNQPQHF. CDR3 in DNA: TGTGCCAGCAGCACGCCCCCCGGGGGCTATAGGGGCAATCAGCCCCAGCATTTT.

This clone was observed a single time. The genes are TRBV7-2 and TRBJ2-7; possibly TRBD1 for D (6 bases). Germline V gives CDR1 SGHTA, CDR2 FQGNSA. The CDR3 runs to 18 residues. Trimming stripped 0 bases from V and 3 bases from J, with 21 bases between. This chain's CDR3 is CASSLASPGATRHYEQYF. CDR3 coding DNA: TGTGCCAGCAGCTTAGCGTCTCCAGGGGCTACCCGGCACTACGAGCAGTACTTC.

This clone was picked up a small number of times. In the same sample, other DNA sequences code for this CDR3. In DNA form, the CDR3 reads TGTGCCAGCAGCCCGGGACAGGGAAATCAGCCCCAGCATTTT. Its translation is CASSPGQGNQPQHF. The chain couples TRBV7-3 to TRBJ1-5; 9 bases are shared with TRBD1. The CDR3 is 14 amino acids. The germline CDR1 and CDR2 sequences are SGHTA and FQGTGA. V lost 5 bases to trimming and J lost 4 bases; unmatched junction nucleotides: 3.

This clone is termed medium-sized (0.01 to 0.1%). The chain couples TRBV5-6 to TRBJ1-2, with D perhaps matching TRBD1 (5 bases). Trimming took off 4 bases at V and 0 bases at J, with 10 bases between the two ends. CDR3 length equals 14 residues. CDR1 is SGHDT, CDR2 YYEEEE, per germline. The CDR3 DNA follows: TGTGCCAGCAGCCGAGGGGACGCTAACTATGGCTACACCTTC. Its translation is CASSRGDANYGYTF.

This clone was counted a few times. The genes are TRBV2 and TRBJ2-3; 11 bases align to TRBD2. CDR3 length equals 17 residues. The ends lost 4 bases at V and 0 bases at J; junction bases unmatched: 6. Germline V gene lookup returns CDR1 SNHLY and CDR2 FYNNEI. In DNA form, the CDR3 reads TGTGCCAGCAGTGGACTAGCGGGGATAACGAGCACAGATACGCAGTATTTT. It encodes CASSGLAGITSTDTQYF.

J is TRBJ2-7 and V is TRBV5-6; D not resolved. The V end lost 3 bases, the J end lost 9 bases, and 19 bases lay between the germline ends. Germline CDR1 and CDR2: SGHDT and YYEEEE. The CDR3 has 14 residues. The CDR3 sequence: CASSYSLARALQYF. The CDR3 DNA sequence: TGTGCCAGCAGCTATAGCTTGGCCCGCGCGTTGCAGTACTTC.

Only one count was recorded for this clone. The chain employs TRBV10-3 and TRBJ2-5, with D uncertain. The DNA end is more similar to TRBJ2-7, so the J call may be wrong. The germline CDR1 and CDR2 sequences are ENHRY and SYGVKD. CDR3 length equals 13 residues. The DNA of the CDR3 is TGTGCCATAGGAGAGAGAGACAACTACGAGCAGTACTTC. Translated, it gives CAIGERDNYEQYF.

V and J are TRBV5-1 and TRBJ1-1; tentative D call: TRBD1 (6 bases). V shed 2 bases and J shed 3 bases, with 8 bases lying between them. The germline gives CDR1 SGHRS, CDR2 YFSETQ. The CDR3 is made up of 13 amino acids. The CDR3 region is CASSFRQDTEAFF. The DNA of the CDR3 is TGCGCCAGCAGCTTTAGACAGGACACTGAAGCTTTCTTT.

The rearrangement joins TRBV5-4 to TRBJ1-2, with D perhaps matching TRBD1 (5 bases). The CDR3 sequence is 15 residues long. V was trimmed by 6 bases and J by 3 bases, leaving 18 bases between them. Germline assignment: CDR1 SGHNT and CDR2 YYREEE (reference sequence). DNA for the CDR3: TGTGCCAGCACCGAAGACCCTCGAGGGGACTATGGCTACACCTTC. This codes for CASTEDPRGDYGYTF. The complete variable domain, with remaining parts taken from reference TRBV5-4 and TRBJ1-2, reads ETGVTQSPTHLIKTRGQQVTLRCSSQSGHNTVSWYQQALGQGPQFIFQYYREEENGRGNFPPRFSGLQFPNYSSELNVNALELDDSALYLCASTEDPRGDYGYTFGSGTRLTVV.

The rearrangement links TRBV9 to TRBJ1-1; a weak D match, TRBD1 (5 bases). V was clipped by 4 bases and J by 11 bases, with 21 bases between them. The germline gives CDR1 SGDLS, CDR2 YYNGEE. The CDR3 has 14 residues. The CDR3 is CASSPTVRGAGAFF. The CDR3, as DNA: TGTGCCAGCAGCCCGACGGTACGGGGCGCTGGGGCTTTCTTT. Full variable domain (missing parts from reference TRBV9 and TRBJ1-1): DSGVTQTPKHLITATGQRVTLRCSPRSGDLSVYWYQQSLDQGLQFLIQYYNGEERAKGNILERFSAQQFPDLHSELNLSSLELGDSALYFCASSPTVRGAGAFFGQGTRLTVV.

CDR3: CAWMSGGFVPLHF. For the CDR3, the DNA is TGTGCCTGGATGTCCGGAGGTTTTGTTCCCCTCCACTTT. The chain combines TRBV30 with TRBJ1-6; D is undetermined. From germline, CDR1 is GTSNPN and CDR2 SVGIG (reference sequence). CDR3 size: 13 residues. Trimming removed 4 bases from V and 13 bases from J, with 17 bases in between.

The CDR3 DNA sequence: TGTGCCACCAGCAGAGTTGGGGGTTCGGAAGAGCAGTACTTC. Translation: CATSRVGGSEEQYF. This chain joins TRBV15 and TRBJ2-7, with D possibly being TRBD1 or TRBD2 (5 bases each). Germline assignment: CDR1 LNHNV and CDR2 YYDKDF (reference sequence). CDR3 size: 14 residues. With 1 base removed from V and 7 bases from J, the gap between germline ends came to 14 bases.

The rearrangement joins TRBV6-5 to TRBJ1-6; tentatively, D is TRBD1 (6 bases). The germline V gene encodes CDR1 MNHEY and CDR2 SVGAGI. The CDR3 runs 16 residues. The V end lost 1 base, the J end lost 5 bases, and 12 bases lay between the germline ends. CDR3 bases: TGTGCCAGCAGTTACTGGGGGGCTTTAGATAATTCACCCCTCCACTTT. Amino acid sequence: CASSYWGALDNSPLHF.

V usage is TRBV7-9 and J usage is TRBJ1-2, with unresolved D. Looked up from germline, CDR1 is SEHNR and CDR2 is FQNEAQ (reference sequence). V was trimmed by 1 base and J by 6 bases, leaving 15 bases between them. The CDR3 covers 15 residues. The CDR3 DNA follows: TGTGCCAGCAGCTTAGAGACGGACCCTGCGGATGGCTACACCTTC. Translated, it gives CASSLETDPADGYTF. Filled out from reference TRBV7-9 and TRBJ1-2, the complete variable domain reads DTGVSQNPRHKITKRGQNVTFRCDPISEHNRLYWYRQTLGQGPEFLTYFQNEAQLEKSRLLSDRFSAERPKGSFSTLEIQRTEQGDSAMYLCASSLETDPADGYTFGSGTRLTVV.

CDR3 bases: TGTGCCAGCAGCGTGACAGGTCAGTTAGGCCTGCACTATGGCTACACCTTC. Encoded protein: CASSVTGQLGLHYGYTF. The chain links TRBV7-8 to TRBJ1-2, with D perhaps TRBD1 (6 bases). Trimming cost V 5 bases and J 3 bases, with 22 bases left between them. CDR1 is SGHVS and CDR2 is FQNEAQ in the germline V gene. CDR3 length: 17 amino acids.

The V and J genes are TRBV27 and TRBJ1-1; D may be TRBD1 (5 bases). CDR3 length equals 13 residues. The germline gives CDR1 MNHEY, CDR2 SMNVEV (reference sequence). V was pared by 3 bases and J by 3 bases, with 8 bases between. This CDR3 is CASSFGRDTEAFF. The DNA for the CDR3 is TGTGCCAGCAGTTTCGGCAGGGACACTGAAGCTTTCTTT.

The V call is TRBV2, the J call TRBJ1-6, with D possibly matching TRBD1 (6 bases). Trimming shortened V by 6 bases and J by 10 bases, and 16 bases separated the two germline ends. This CDR3 spans 14 amino acids. CDR1 SNHLY and CDR2 FYNNEI come from the germline V gene. CDR3 nucleotides: TGTGCCAGCAGCTGGGGGGCGCAGAGGTCACCCCTCCACTTT. This sequence encodes CASSWGAQRSPLHF.